This T cell receptor (beta chain) emerged from a study of CD8+ T cells in alopecia areata. Study details: Patients in the study were on tofacitinib for 6 to 18 months, then off it for 6 months. Percent of scalp involved defined treated patients' severity scores. Study observations and caveats: Lesional tissue from the scalp (especially in alopecia totalis/universalis) showed higher clonality than normal scalp. Many expanded lesional clones stayed in scalp and blood while on tofacitinib.

CDR3 size: 11 residues. The junction had 8 bases not matched to a gene; V was cut back by 7 bases and J by 13 bases. In germline, CDR1 is SGHRS, CDR2 YFSETQ. Regarding this clone: What it binds is unknown.

The treatment denotes: oral pan-JAK inhibitor, 5-10 mg twice daily. RNA was isolated and reverse transcribed to cDNA, the sequencing template. Measured with immunoSEQ multiplex PCR; TCRdb has only the in-frame clones, and not every one. Of some 170,000 clones listed, approximately 59% are singletons. The clonotype comes from a human donor with alopecia areata. V usage is TRBV5-1 and J usage is TRBJ2-1, with TRBD1 matching over 7 bases. Material: CD4+ T cells sorted from blood, obtained at roughly week 55, from a patient treated with tofacitinib. CDR3 sequence reads: CASQLEGGQFF. The CDR3 nucleotides read TGCGCCAGCCAACTGGAAGGGGGCCAGTTCTTC. The whole variable domain, remainder taken from reference TRBV5-1 and TRBJ2-1, is KAGVTQTPRYLIKTRGQQVTLSCSPISGHRSVSWYQQTPGQGLQFLFEYFSETQRNKGNFPGRFSGRQFSNSRSEMNVSTLELGDSALYLCASQLEGGQFFGPGTRLTVL.